Each of the 30 T cell receptor beta chains below was sequenced from the same sample in a study of T-cell memory formation after mild COVID-19. One entry per CDR3 protein, called by TCRdb with MiXCR from the 5' RACE reads. The table includes roughly 160,000 distinct CDR3 sequences, roughly 13% detected once. The sample was PBMCs or a T cell subset sorted from them (not recorded which). These receptors were obtained from a man between 18 and 35 years old who had mild COVID-19 (a few samples of this study predate the infection). Cell type and time point are not known.

There are many counts of this clonotype. In nucleotides, the CDR3 is TGTGCCAGCAGCCGCCAAACTGAAGCTTTCTTT. Its protein is CASSRQTEAFF. The genes are TRBV7-2 and TRBJ1-1; no clear D gene. Trimming took 5 bases from V and 5 from J, leaving 6 bases between them. The CDR3 spans 11 residues. Germline V gene lookup returns CDR1 SGHTA and CDR2 FQGNSA.

The chain joins TRBV18 to TRBJ2-7; D remains ambiguous. Germline V gene sequence: CDR1 KGHSH, CDR2 LQKENI. The length of the CDR3 is 13 residues. Trimming pared 4 bases from V and 1 base from J, leaving 8 bases between. CDR3 in DNA: TGTGCCAGCTCACACGGATTATCCTACGAGCAGTACTTC. It translates to CASSHGLSYEQYF.

This clonotype has more than one count but fewer than ten. The chain couples TRBV10-3 to TRBJ2-4; 9 bases are a match to TRBD1. This CDR3 contains 14 residues. V dropped 6 bases and J dropped 6; count of bases not matched to a gene: 6. Per germline, CDR1 ENHRY and CDR2 SYGVKD. The CDR3 DNA is TGTGCCATCAGCACGACAGGGGGGGGAAACATTCAGTACTTC. It codes for CAISTTGGGNIQYF.

This clonotype has ten or more counts. J is TRBJ2-3 and V is TRBV24-1; 10 nucleotides match TRBD2. This CDR3 is built from 16 residues. Unmatched junction bases numbered 6, after V lost 1 base and J lost 6 bases. Germline CDR1 KGHDR, CDR2 SFDVKD. This CDR3 is CATSDLKRGGDDTQYF. DNA of the CDR3: TGTGCCACCAGTGATTTAAAGCGGGGGGGAGATGATACGCAGTATTTT.

V and J are TRBV7-2 and TRBJ2-3; 7 bases align to TRBD2. This CDR3 is built from 14 residues. Germline V gives CDR1 SGHTA, CDR2 FQGNSA. V shed 4 bases, J shed 2 bases, and the junction held 3 bases outside the gene matches. CDR3 nucleotide sequence: TGTGCCAGCAGCTCCGGACTAGTCACAGATACGCAGTATTTT. This gives the protein CASSSGLVTDTQYF.

This clonotype has more than one count but fewer than ten. V and J are TRBV5-5 and TRBJ1-3; 12 bases are a match to TRBD1. The CDR3 runs 16 residues. Germline lookup yields CDR1 SGHKS and CDR2 YYEKEE (reference sequence). The J segment lost 4 bases and the V segment lost 5 bases, leaving 7 bases of the junction unmatched. The CDR3 nucleotides read TGTGCCAGCAGACCGGGACAGGGGGCGCAGGGAAACACCATATATTTT. Protein product: CASRPGQGAQGNTIYF.

This chain uses TRBV11-2 with TRBJ1-5; D is possibly TRBD1 (5 bases). Germline lookup yields CDR1 SGHAT and CDR2 FQNNGV. There are 16 residues in the CDR3. V lost 2 bases and J 3 bases, leaving 14 bases between the germline ends. CDR3 loop: CASSLNGAADNQPQHF. The CDR3 nucleotides are TGTGCCAGCAGCTTAAACGGGGCGGCCGACAATCAGCCCCAGCATTTT. Full variable domain (missing parts from reference TRBV11-2 and TRBJ1-5): EAGVAQSPRYKIIEKRQSVAFWCNPISGHATLYWYQQILGQGPKLLIQFQNNGVVDDSQLPKDRFSAERLKGVDSTLKIQPAKLEDSAVYLCASSLNGAADNQPQHFGDGTRLSIL.

This clonotype has just a few counts. V and J are TRBV18 and TRBJ2-7; unclear D gene. The CDR3 contains 14 residues. Per the germline V gene, CDR1 is KGHSH and CDR2 is LQKENI. Trimming removed 3 bases from V and 2 bases from J, with 11 bases in between. As DNA, the CDR3 is TGTGCCAGCTCACCGGGTTGGGAAACCTACGAGCAGTACTTC. Residues: CASSPGWETYEQYF.

Details on this clonotype: Being one base from a much bigger clone, this may be a read error. The V gene is TRBV20-1, the J gene TRBJ2-2, with D perhaps TRBD1 (6 bases). The CDR3 has 14 residues. Germline V gene data show CDR1 as DFQATT and CDR2 as SNEGSKA (reference sequence). This CDR3 reads CSAPQGTNTGEMFF. CDR3 sequence (DNA): TGCAGTGCCCCCCAGGGGACCAACACCGGGGAGATGTTTTTT.

This rearrangement joins TRBV4-1 to TRBJ2-5; TRBD1 might be the D (5 bases). V was clipped by 0 bases and J by 2 bases, with 13 bases between them. Germline V gives CDR1 MGHRA, CDR2 YSYEKL. The CDR3 sequence is 16 residues long. CDR3 sequence (DNA): TGCGCCAGCAGCCAAGATGTAGGGGCAGGACAAGAGACCCAGTACTTC. This gives the protein CASSQDVGAGQETQYF.

The chain recombines TRBV4-3 with TRBJ2-5, with TRBD2 matching over 8 bases. J lost 2 bases, V lost 3 bases, and 5 bases had no gene match. Germline V CDR1 and CDR2: LGHNA, YSLEER. The CDR3 runs to 15 residues. For the CDR3, the DNA is TGCGCCAGCAGCCAGGCCGGGACTAGACAAGAGACCCAGTACTTC. Amino acid sequence: CASSQAGTRQETQYF.

This chain connects TRBV6-5 to TRBJ2-1; TRBD2 matches 8 bases. The ends lost 2 bases at V and 9 bases at J; junction bases unmatched: 9. Germline-derived CDR1 and CDR2 are MNHEY and SVGAGI. The CDR3 length is 15 residues. The CDR3 reads CASSYRGGLIGEQFF. Written as DNA, the CDR3 is TGTGCCAGCAGTTACCGGGGGGGGCTTATTGGTGAGCAGTTCTTC.

The rearrangement links TRBV20-1 to TRBJ1-1; TRBD1 matches 7 bases. The CDR3 length is 13 residues. The V segment lost 1 base and the J segment 5 bases; nucleotides outside the gene matches: 4. The germline gives CDR1 DFQATT, CDR2 SNEGSKA (reference sequence). The CDR3: CSARVGGATEAFF. CDR3 sequence (DNA): TGCAGTGCTAGAGTAGGGGGCGCGACTGAAGCTTTCTTT.

This clonotype was counted between two and nine times. The rearrangement joins TRBV7-8 to TRBJ1-6; 7 bases are shared with TRBD1. The CDR3 runs to 15 residues. Losses at the gene ends were 3 bases for V and 8 bases for J; bases not matched to a gene: 7. Germline V gene data show CDR1 as SGHVS and CDR2 as FQNEAQ. CDR3 in DNA: TGTGCCAGCAGCTTTCGGACAGGAGGGGATTCACCCCTCCACTTT. Translation: CASSFRTGGDSPLHF.

This clonotype was found a few times. V usage is TRBV4-3 and J usage is TRBJ1-2; 10 nucleotides match TRBD1. With V trimmed by 4 bases and J by 7 bases, 6 bases remained unmatched. In germline, CDR1 is LGHNA, CDR2 YSLEER. This CDR3 has 14 residues. For the CDR3, the DNA is TGCGCCAGCAGCCTAACCGGGACAGGGGTTGGCTACACCTTC. Its protein is CASSLTGTGVGYTF.

This clonotype was seen only a few times. This chain joins TRBV12-3 or TRBV12-4 and TRBJ2-3, with D maybe TRBD2 (7 bases). There are 14 residues in the CDR3. V was shortened by 6 bases and J by 4 bases, with 14 bases between the two germline ends. The CDR3 region is CASSQQGGADTQYF. As DNA, the CDR3 is TGTGCCAGCAGCCAACAAGGGGGGGCAGATACGCAGTATTTT.

J is TRBJ2-7 and V is TRBV27; D ambiguous. Per germline, CDR1 MNHEY and CDR2 SMNVEV (reference sequence). This CDR3 comprises 13 residues. V was pared by 6 bases and J by 0 bases, with 9 bases between. CDR3 protein: CASRGFGSYEQYF. CDR3 DNA sequence: TGTGCCAGCAGAGGGTTCGGCTCCTACGAGCAGTACTTC.

The chain is built from TRBV5-1 and TRBJ2-7; possibly TRBD1 for D (6 bases). The CDR3 consists of 13 residues. Germline CDR1 and CDR2: SGHRS and YFSETQ. Trimming took off 3 bases at V and 4 bases at J, with 11 bases between the two ends. The CDR3: CASSSDQGYEQYF. DNA for the CDR3: TGCGCCAGCAGCTCCGACCAGGGGTACGAGCAGTACTTC.

A few counts support this clonotype. The genes are TRBV20-1 and TRBJ2-4; maybe TRBD1 (6 bases). CDR1 is DFQATT, CDR2 SNEGSKA, per germline (reference sequence). The germline V and J ends were trimmed by 6 bases and 0 bases, with 18 bases remaining between them. CDR3 length equals 16 residues. CDR3 coding DNA: TGCAGTGCCCCCAGGACAGCCCTTGTAGCCAAAAACATTCAGTACTTC. This encodes CSAPRTALVAKNIQYF.

The CDR3 DNA reads TGTGCCAGCCGCCCCGGGACAGGGGCTCCGTTTAGGCCCCAGCATTTT. Protein sequence: CASRPGTGAPFRPQHF. This chain connects TRBV6-6 to TRBJ1-5; 10 nucleotides align to TRBD1. The CDR3 is 16 amino acids. The J segment lost 9 bases and the V segment lost 8 bases, leaving 16 bases of the junction unmatched. Germline V lookup: CDR1 MNHNY, CDR2 SVGAGI (reference sequence).

J is TRBJ2-6 and V is TRBV12-3 or TRBV12-4; D might be TRBD2 (6 bases). This CDR3 spans 17 amino acids. The ends were cut back, 3 bases at V and 0 bases at J, with 12 bases in the middle. CDR3 bases: TGTGCCAGCAGTTTCGGGAGAGGGGCCTCTGGGGCCAACGTCCTGACTTTC. Encoded protein: CASSFGRGASGANVLTF.

This clonotype was seen more than once but under ten times. The V and J genes are TRBV4-3 and TRBJ2-1, with D possibly matching TRBD1 (6 bases). V was shortened by 3 bases and J by 0 bases, with 18 bases between the two germline ends. This CDR3 spans 18 amino acids. Per the germline V gene, CDR1 is LGHNA and CDR2 is YSLEER. The CDR3 reads CASSQRAGVKSSYNEQFF. The DNA for the CDR3 is TGCGCCAGCAGCCAGAGGGCAGGGGTCAAGAGCTCCTACAATGAGCAGTTCTTC.

CDR3: CASSLGTTTDTQYF. In DNA form, the CDR3 reads TGCGCCAGCAGCTTAGGGACTACAACAGATACGCAGTATTTT. The V and J genes are TRBV5-1 and TRBJ2-3, with 7 bases fitting TRBD2. Germline CDR1 is SGHRS and CDR2 is YFSETQ. The CDR3 has 14 residues. V lost 2 bases and J lost 3; bases outside the gene matches: 3.

Only a few counts were recorded for this clonotype. The rearrangement uses TRBV2 and TRBJ1-1; D is uncertain. Germline V lookup: CDR1 SNHLY, CDR2 FYNNEI. Trimming took off 7 bases at V and 1 base at J, with 10 bases between the two ends. The CDR3 extends over 13 amino acids. CDR3 bases: TGTGCCAGCACGGCTTTTCAGAACACTGAAGCTTTCTTT. The encoded protein is CASTAFQNTEAFF.

This clonotype was detected a few times. The J gene is TRBJ1-1, the V gene TRBV20-1, with TRBD1 as a possible D gene (5 bases). Germline loops: CDR1 DFQATT, CDR2 SNEGSKA (reference sequence). V shed 3 bases and J shed 1 base, with 9 bases lying between them. This CDR3 comprises 13 residues. The CDR3 nucleotides are TGCAGTGCTAGTCCCGGGACGAACACTGAAGCTTTCTTT. This codes for CSASPGTNTEAFF.

The V gene is TRBV28, the J gene TRBJ2-5, with TRBD1 matching 8 bases. Germline values: CDR1 MDHEN, CDR2 SYDVKM. This CDR3 is built from 16 residues. V was pared by 10 bases and J by 3 bases, with 16 bases of the junction left unmatched. Written as DNA, the CDR3 is TGTGCCATCGCTCCGGGACAGGCTGTCGGAGAAGAGACCCAGTACTTC. Translation: CAIAPGQAVGEETQYF.

CDR3 coding DNA: TGCGCCAGCAGCAAGGGACAGAATGTGAACACTGAAGCTTTCTTT. Its protein product is CASSKGQNVNTEAFF. This chain joins TRBV5-1 and TRBJ1-1, with 7 positions matching TRBD1. There are 15 residues in the CDR3. Germline V gene data show CDR1 as SGHRS and CDR2 as YFSETQ. With V trimmed by 4 bases and J by 0 bases, 6 bases remained unmatched.

This clonotype came up many times. The chain has TRBV5-1 and TRBJ2-3, with 7 bases that match TRBD1. Per germline, CDR1 SGHRS and CDR2 YFSETQ. This CDR3 region has 14 residues. V shed 5 bases, J shed 2 bases, and the junction held 5 bases outside the gene matches. This CDR3 is CASSPGQNTDTQYF. CDR3 bases: TGCGCCAGCAGTCCGGGACAGAACACAGATACGCAGTATTTT.

CDR3 region: CASSFLSLNTGELFF. For the CDR3, the DNA is TGTGCCAGCAGCTTTCTGAGTCTGAACACCGGGGAGCTGTTTTTT. The chain links TRBV7-2 to TRBJ2-2; no reliable D call. Germline V CDR1 and CDR2: SGHTA, FQGNSA. V lost 3 bases to trimming and J lost 1 base, with 9 bases between them. There are 15 residues in the CDR3.

This clonotype was found a few times. The rearrangement uses TRBV10-3 and TRBJ1-2; D is undetermined. Trimming removed 11 bases from V and 2 bases from J, with 9 bases in between. The germline V gene encodes CDR1 ENHRY and CDR2 SYGVKD. The CDR3 sequence is 11 residues long. CDR3 sequence reads: CAAGSNYGYTF. Written as DNA, the CDR3 is TGTGCCGCGGGCTCCAACTATGGCTACACCTTC.